This TCR beta chain was sequenced for a study of blood T cell repertoires in COVID-19. In the study overall: Samples taken during acute and convalescent COVID-19 were collected in the United States, Italy and Spain. Sources were T cells, B-cell-depleted T cells, or PBMCs; the material itself was cDNA or gDNA.

Authors' processing steps: Scientists estimated how many nucleated cells there were by amplifying reference gene primers. The protocol was immunoSEQ multiplex PCR, while the TCRdb copy is restricted to in-frame clones and leaves out a portion. V and J calls and clone size are copied from that table; D and trimming were computed from the DNA. The sample lists tens of thousands of clones; roughly 89% were seen once. The CDR3 totals 12 residues. From germline, CDR1 is SGHRS and CDR2 YFSETQ. V dropped 4 bases and J dropped 5 bases, with 9 bases sitting between them. Sequencing was done on a sample of peripheral blood. This chain joins TRBV5-1 and TRBJ2-5, with D possibly being TRBD2 (5 bases). The TCR comes from a man between 65 and 85 years old with active or convalescent COVID-19. In nucleotides, the CDR3 is TGCGCCAGCAGCCCGGGAAGTGAGACCCAGTACTTC. Translating gives CASSPGSETQYF.